This TCR beta chain was identified in a study of T-cell memory formation after mild COVID-19. In the study overall: Across donors, TCR clusters were largely donor specific. The study's findings and limits: Clones that contracted clustered mainly in CM and EM if CD4+ and in EMRA if CD8+. While clones contracting from day 15 to 85 were balanced between CD4 and CD8, later expanders leaned CD4+.

This CDR3 is 15 amino acids long. V was shortened by 4 bases and J by 3 bases, with 13 bases between the two germline ends. Germline V lookup: CDR1 LGHNA, CDR2 YNFKEQ. The authors produced TCR alpha and TCR beta cDNA libraries with sample barcodes and UMIs by 5'RACE using constant-segment primers. From the 5' RACE reads, TCRdb called clonotypes with MiXCR, one entry per CDR3 protein. The data show around 80,000 distinct CDR3 sequences, roughly 13% seen once. Turning to this clonotype: Its antigen is undetermined.

Sequencing was carried out using PBMCs or a T cell subset sorted from them (not recorded which). This TCR derives from a man between 18 and 35 years old who had mild COVID-19 (a few samples of this study predate the infection). Cell type and time point are not known. This chain uses TRBV4-2 with TRBJ2-1; a possible D gene is TRBD2 (6 bases). The CDR3 bases are TGTGCCAGCAGCCGCGGCGGGACTGACTACAATGAGCAGTTCTTC. Translation: CASSRGGTDYNEQFF.